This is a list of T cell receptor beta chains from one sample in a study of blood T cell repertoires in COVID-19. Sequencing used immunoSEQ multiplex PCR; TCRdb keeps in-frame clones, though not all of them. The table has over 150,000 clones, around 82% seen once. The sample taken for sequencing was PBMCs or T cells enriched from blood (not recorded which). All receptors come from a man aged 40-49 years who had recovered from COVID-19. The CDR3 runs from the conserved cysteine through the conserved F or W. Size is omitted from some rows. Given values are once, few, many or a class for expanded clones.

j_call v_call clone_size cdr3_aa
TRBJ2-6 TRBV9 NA CASSVGQSGANVLTF
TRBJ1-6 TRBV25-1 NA CASSGQDNSPLHF
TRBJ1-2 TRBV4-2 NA CASSQESTGRSNYGYTF
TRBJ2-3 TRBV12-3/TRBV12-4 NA CASSLSTDTQYF
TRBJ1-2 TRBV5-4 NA CASSPGAGYTF
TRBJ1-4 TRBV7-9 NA CASSLVRETELFF
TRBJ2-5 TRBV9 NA CASSGGPRDYIRETQYF
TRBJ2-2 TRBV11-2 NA CASSLGPVSNTGELFF
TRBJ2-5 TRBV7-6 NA CASSVQGVGQETQYF
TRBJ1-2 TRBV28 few CASSQSPYGYTF
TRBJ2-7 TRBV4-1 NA CASSPGRGRAYEQYF
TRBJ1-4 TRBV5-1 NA CASSLRGAGEKLFF
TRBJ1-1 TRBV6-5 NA CASRTGVANTEAFF